One sample yielded the 5 T cell receptor beta chains listed below, sequenced in a study of T cell responses to AZD1222 COVID-19 vaccine. Using immunoSEQ multiplex PCR, the repertoire was profiled, and TCRdb retains in-frame clones only, with some absent. The repertoire has 86,000 or so clones, roughly 90% of them found once; the top ten carry less than 9%. Sequenced material: peripheral blood, taken 28 days after the second AZD1222 dose. The receptors come from an adult who received the AZD1222 COVID-19 vaccine.

The V gene is TRBV19, the J gene TRBJ2-6; 8 bases match TRBD1. CDR1 is LNHDA, CDR2 SQIVND, per germline (reference sequence). With 5 bases clipped from V and 0 bases from J, the junction kept 6 bases outside the gene matches. CDR3 length equals 17 residues. The CDR3 region is CASSPGTGVSGANVLTF. The CDR3 DNA reads as TGTGCCAGTAGTCCTGGGACAGGAGTCTCTGGGGCCAACGTCCTGACTTTC.

The chain combines TRBV15 with TRBJ1-2; 7 nucleotides match TRBD1. Trimming removed 3 bases from V and 1 base from J; junction bases left unmatched: 23. CDR3 size: 21 residues. Germline CDR1 is LNHNV and CDR2 is YYDKDF (reference sequence). CDR3 coding DNA: TGTGCCACCAGCAGGAAGGGGTTGGGGCTGCAGATGACAGGGTTTAACTATGGCTACACCTTC. This translates into CATSRKGLGLQMTGFNYGYTF.

V gene TRBV3-1 (or the pseudogene TRBV3-2) combines with J gene TRBJ1-2, with TRBD1 matching 9 bases. This CDR3 has 14 residues. CDR1 is LGHDT, CDR2 YNNKEL, per germline (reference sequence). Trimming at V came to 1 base and at J to 9 bases, leaving 6 bases not matched to a gene. The CDR3 spells CASSQVDRGGSYTF. For the CDR3, the DNA is TGTGCCAGCAGCCAAGTGGACAGGGGTGGGAGCTACACCTTC.

The genes are TRBV27 and TRBJ2-7; D uncertain. The CDR3 is made up of 15 amino acids. The germline gives CDR1 MNHEY, CDR2 SMNVEV (reference sequence). V shed 5 bases and J shed 0 bases, with 14 bases lying between them. CDR3 sequence (DNA): TGTGCCAGCAGTCCAGGCGGCTTCCCCTCCTACGAGCAGTACTTC. It is translated as CASSPGGFPSYEQYF.

This clone appeared a few times. The chain has TRBV28 and TRBJ1-1; the D is unclear. The ends were cut back, 1 base at V and 3 bases at J, with 12 bases in the middle. CDR1 MDHEN and CDR2 SYDVKM come from the germline V gene. The CDR3 is 15 amino acids. Here the CDR3 reads CASSLYSGLDTEAFF. The CDR3 DNA is TGTGCCAGCAGTTTATATTCTGGGTTGGACACTGAAGCTTTCTTT.